The 31 T cell receptor beta chains below were found in one sample sequenced in a study of human T cells and chemical hapten exposure. TCRdb reprocessed the RACE reads via MiXCR and lists one record per CDR3 protein. The sample has about 100,000 distinct CDR3 sequences, approximately 9.9% seen once; the top ten hold 3.5%. Sample time point: patch test 1, 2 weeks after DPC sensitization. Treatment defined: therapeutic diphenylcyclopropenone sensitization with weekly scalp DPC. Sequencing was performed on whole blood, taken in connection with sensitization to the hapten diphenylcyclopropenone (DPC). The receptors derive from a woman aged 40-49 years with alopecia areata. Some clones in this sample may be carry-over from other donors' samples.

This chain links TRBV7-2 with TRBJ2-5; D remains ambiguous. Trimming took off 4 bases at V and 2 bases at J, with 8 bases between the two ends. In germline, CDR1 is SGHTA, CDR2 FQGNSA. This CDR3 comprises 13 residues. The CDR3: CASSSTLQETQYF. For the CDR3, the DNA is TGTGCCAGCAGCTCAACTTTGCAAGAGACCCAGTACTTC.

The chain combines TRBV12-3 or TRBV12-4 with TRBJ2-1; TRBD2 matches 11 bases. This CDR3 region has 15 residues. V was pared by 3 bases and J by 9 bases, with 7 bases of the junction left unmatched. CDR3 sequence reads: CASSFLTSGRIEQFF. CDR3 in DNA: TGTGCCAGCAGTTTCCTCACTAGCGGGAGAATTGAGCAGTTCTTC.

This chain links TRBV4-1 with TRBJ2-3, with D perhaps matching TRBD2 (6 bases). CDR1 is MGHRA, CDR2 YSYEKL, per germline. V lost 1 base and J 5 bases, leaving 16 bases between the germline ends. The CDR3 runs 16 residues. The CDR3 loop is CASSQAGTGTGDTQYF. DNA for the CDR3: TGCGCCAGCAGCCAAGCTGGGACCGGGACTGGAGATACGCAGTATTTT.

This clonotype was counted a few times. The V gene is TRBV18, the J gene TRBJ2-1, with no clear D. The CDR3 runs to 13 residues. Looked up from germline, CDR1 is KGHSH and CDR2 is LQKENI. Between the trimmed V and J ends, which lost 6 bases and 7 bases, there was a span of 13 bases. CDR3 residues: CASSRPPWNEQFF. CDR3 bases: TGTGCCAGCTCGCGACCACCTTGGAATGAGCAGTTCTTC. Supplemented by reference TRBV18 and TRBJ2-1, the full variable domain reads NAGVMQNPRHLVRRRGQEARLRCSPMKGHSHVYWYRQLPEEGLKFMVYLQKENIIDESGMPKERFSAEFPKEGPSILRIQQVVRGDSAAYFCASSRPPWNEQFFGPGTRLTVL.

The table lists this clonotype with a few counts. The chain is built from TRBV2 and TRBJ2-1, with D possibly being TRBD2 (5 bases). The V and J ends lost 0 bases and 10 bases respectively, with 13 bases between them. The CDR3 extends over 14 amino acids. CDR1 is SNHLY, CDR2 FYNNEI, per germline. CDR3 protein: CASSEAGWRAEQFF. The CDR3 coding sequence is TGTGCCAGCAGTGAAGCAGGCTGGCGGGCCGAGCAGTTCTTC.

This clonotype was counted ten times or more. The chain employs TRBV29-1 and TRBJ2-2, with D perhaps matching TRBD1 (6 bases). CDR1 is SQVTM and CDR2 is ANQGSEA in the germline V gene. The CDR3 sequence is 13 residues long. V lost 6 bases and J lost 1, with 9 bases in between. DNA of the CDR3: TGCAGCGTGATACAGGGGAACACCGGGGAGCTGTTTTTT. Amino acids: CSVIQGNTGELFF.

The chain joins TRBV18 to TRBJ2-7; D gene unclear. Trimming took off 6 bases at V and 5 bases at J, with 11 bases between the two ends. Per the germline V gene, CDR1 is KGHSH and CDR2 is LQKENI. This CDR3 comprises 12 residues. CDR3 DNA: TGTGCCAGCTCGCCGCTCCGAAACGAGCAGTACTTC. It encodes CASSPLRNEQYF.

This clonotype was seen many times. The chain is built from TRBV10-3 and TRBJ2-1; TRBD2 is a possible D gene (5 bases). V lost 7 bases and J lost 5, with 9 bases in between. The CDR3 is made up of 12 amino acids. CDR1 ENHRY and CDR2 SYGVKD come from the germline V gene. In DNA, the CDR3 is TGTGCCATCACGGACGGGGACAATGAGCAGTTCTTC. Translated: CAITDGDNEQFF.

This clonotype was counted ten times or more. The chain joins TRBV19 to TRBJ2-7; D ambiguous. The length of the CDR3 is 14 residues. V was trimmed by 5 bases and J by 3 bases, leaving 14 bases between them. The germline V gene has CDR1 LNHDA and CDR2 SQIVND (reference sequence). The CDR3 spells CASSLGPSGYEQYF. The DNA of the CDR3 is TGTGCCAGTAGTCTCGGACCCTCGGGCTACGAGCAGTACTTC.

This chain uses TRBV25-1 with TRBJ2-2; D is possibly TRBD2 (5 bases). CDR3 length: 17 residues. Germline CDR1 reads MGHDK; CDR2 reads SYGVNS. Trimming removed 5 bases from V and 5 bases from J, with 21 bases in between. CDR3 DNA sequence: TGTGCCAGCAGTTTTAGTCAGGCGGGCTGGCCAACCGGGGAGCTGTTTTTT. Translated, it gives CASSFSQAGWPTGELFF. The whole variable domain, remainder taken from reference TRBV25-1 and TRBJ2-2, is EADIYQTPRYLVIGTGKKITLECSQTMGHDKMYWYQQDPGMELHLIHYSYGVNSTEKGDLSSESTVSRIRTEHFPLTLESARPSHTSQYLCASSFSQAGWPTGELFFGEGSRLTVL.

This clonotype was observed a handful of times. Germline and junction disagree at one end, which may indicate a read error. The chain joins TRBV19 to TRBJ2-2; 10 bases fit TRBD1. CDR3 length equals 15 residues. Germline loops: CDR1 LNHDA, CDR2 SQIVND (reference sequence). The CDR3: CSSSRTGGLTGELFF. CDR3 DNA sequence: TGTTCCAGTAGTCGGACAGGGGGTTTAACCGGGGAGCTGTTTTTT.

This clonotype was recorded a few times. The chain carries TRBV5-4 and TRBJ2-1, with TRBD1 as a possible D gene (5 bases). Germline CDR1 reads SGHNT; CDR2 reads YYREEE (reference sequence). The CDR3 is 15 amino acids. V was trimmed by 4 bases and J by 0 bases, leaving 11 bases between them. The CDR3 bases are TGTGCCAGCAGCGGGCAGGGCCCCTCCTACAATGAGCAGTTCTTC. Protein: CASSGQGPSYNEQFF.

V is TRBV7-9 and J is TRBJ2-7, with D tentatively TRBD2 (6 bases). Germline V gene lookup returns CDR1 SEHNR and CDR2 FQNEAQ (reference sequence). With 2 bases removed from V and 0 bases from J, the gap between germline ends came to 14 bases. The CDR3 is made up of 16 amino acids. CDR3 in amino acids: CASSLPPPGLSYEQYF. The CDR3 region has the DNA TGTGCCAGCAGCTTACCTCCCCCGGGACTCTCCTACGAGCAGTACTTC.

Many counts were recorded for this clonotype. This chain joins TRBV5-1 and TRBJ1-2; D uncertain. The CDR3 covers 14 residues. Trimming took 3 bases from V and 6 from J, leaving 15 bases between them. Germline V gene sequence: CDR1 SGHRS, CDR2 YFSETQ. The CDR3 region has the DNA TGCGCCAGCAGCTCTGGACTTAGGGAGGATGGCTACACCTTC. Protein: CASSSGLREDGYTF. Combining the CDR3 with reference TRBV5-1 and TRBJ1-2 gives the whole variable domain KAGVTQTPRYLIKTRGQQVTLSCSPISGHRSVSWYQQTPGQGLQFLFEYFSETQRNKGNFPGRFSGRQFSNSRSEMNVSTLELGDSALYLCASSSGLREDGYTFGSGTRLTVV.

This clonotype was counted a few times. The chain carries TRBV5-4 and TRBJ1-1; TRBD1 agrees at 8 bases. Germline V lookup: CDR1 SGHNT, CDR2 YYREEE (reference sequence). Losses at the gene ends were 7 bases for V and 1 base for J; bases not matched to a gene: 18. This CDR3 has 18 residues. CDR3 in amino acids: CASQAGGIALGSNTEAFF. In DNA form, the CDR3 reads TGTGCCAGCCAGGCAGGGGGCATTGCCCTAGGTTCGAACACTGAAGCTTTCTTT.

There are many counts of this clonotype. V gene TRBV19 combines with J gene TRBJ2-7; D possibly matches TRBD1 or TRBD2 (5 bases each). Trimming left V 4 bases short and J 4 bases short, with 5 bases between. Germline loops: CDR1 LNHDA, CDR2 SQIVND (reference sequence). This CDR3 contains 11 residues. The CDR3 DNA sequence: TGTGCCAGTAGTAGGGGGTACGAGCAGTACTTC. Its protein is CASSRGYEQYF.

This clonotype was counted a few times. The V call is TRBV6-2 or TRBV6-3, the J call TRBJ2-2, with TRBD2 identical over 12 bases. With V trimmed by 8 bases and J by 4 bases, 5 bases remained unmatched. Germline lookup yields CDR1 MNHEY and CDR2 SVGEGT. The CDR3 has 15 amino acids. DNA for the CDR3: TGTGCCAGCTCCCGGACTAGCGGGACCACCGGGGAGCTGTTTTTT. The encoded protein is CASSRTSGTTGELFF.

This clonotype has a count of ten or more. This chain links TRBV13 with TRBJ2-1; D gene unclear. The CDR3 is 14 amino acids. Germline CDR1 and CDR2: PRHDT and FYEKMQ (reference sequence). The V gene lost 2 bases and the J gene lost 10 bases, with 15 bases spanning the gap. As DNA, the CDR3 is TGTGCCAGCAGCTTAAGAGGCCCCGCGTGGGAGCAGTTCTTC. Amino acid sequence: CASSLRGPAWEQFF. Drawing the rest from reference TRBV13 and TRBJ2-1, the complete variable domain is AAGVIQSPRHLIKEKRETATLKCYPIPRHDTVYWYQQGPGQDPQFLISFYEKMQSDKGSIPDRFSAQQFSDYHSELNMSSLELGDSALYFCASSLRGPAWEQFFGPGTRLTVL.

The chain employs TRBV28 and TRBJ2-1, with D tentatively TRBD2 (7 bases). The CDR3 runs 15 residues. Between the trimmed V and J ends, which lost 6 bases and 7 bases, there was a span of 19 bases. Looked up from germline, CDR1 is MDHEN and CDR2 is SYDVKM. Here the CDR3 DNA reads TGTGCCAGCAGCCCCGGTAGGGGGGGGTCGAATGAGCAGTTCTTC. This translates into CASSPGRGGSNEQFF.

CDR3 sequence reads: CAISPGTSGTQETQYF. As DNA, the CDR3 is TGTGCCATCAGCCCCGGGACTAGCGGAACCCAAGAGACCCAGTACTTC. J is TRBJ2-5 and V is TRBV10-3; 11 bases are a match to TRBD2. The CDR3 is made up of 16 amino acids. From germline, CDR1 is ENHRY and CDR2 SYGVKD. The J segment lost 1 base and the V segment lost 6 bases, leaving 7 bases of the junction unmatched.

The chain couples TRBV7-2 to TRBJ1-2, with 7 bases identical to TRBD1. Germline CDR1 is SGHTA and CDR2 is FQGNSA. This CDR3 is built from 15 residues. The V gene end was trimmed by 5 bases and the J gene end by 6 bases; junction bases not matched to a gene: 12. CDR3 loop: CASSPDSAGGNGYTF. For the CDR3, the DNA is TGTGCCAGCAGCCCCGATTCGGCAGGGGGTAATGGCTACACCTTC.

This clonotype was found many times. The chain couples TRBV20-1 to TRBJ2-1; 10 bases fit TRBD2. The CDR3 consists of 14 residues. Germline V lookup: CDR1 DFQATT, CDR2 SNEGSKA (reference sequence). Trimming took 1 base from V and 7 from J; bases not matched to a gene: 4. The CDR3 loop is CSARVTSGLNEQFF. CDR3 DNA: TGCAGTGCTAGAGTGACTAGCGGGTTAAATGAGCAGTTCTTC.

V is TRBV6-2 or TRBV6-3 and J is TRBJ2-6; D remains ambiguous. The V gene lost 6 bases and the J gene lost 0 bases, with 6 bases spanning the gap. Germline values: CDR1 MNHEY, CDR2 SVGEGT. The CDR3 has 14 residues. The chain's CDR3 is CASSWGSGANVLTF. The CDR3 region has the DNA TGTGCCAGCAGCTGGGGCTCTGGGGCCAACGTCCTGACTTTC.

V usage is TRBV10-3 and J usage is TRBJ1-5; tentatively, D is TRBD1 (6 bases). CDR1 and CDR2 (germline): ENHRY, SYGVKD. Trimming removed 4 bases from V and 2 bases from J, with 6 bases in between. This CDR3 contains 13 residues. The CDR3 DNA sequence: TGTGCCATCAGTGGACAGGGCAATCAGCCCCAGCATTTT. Its protein product is CAISGQGNQPQHF.

This clonotype was seen more than once but under ten times. The genes are TRBV14 and TRBJ2-1; 9 bases are a match to TRBD2. The CDR3 has 16 amino acids. Germline lookup yields CDR1 SGHDN and CDR2 FVKESK. The junction had 6 bases not matched to a gene; V was cut back by 4 bases and J by 2 bases. The CDR3 DNA reads as TGTGCCAGCAGCCGAGGTAGCGGGAGACCCTACAATGAGCAGTTCTTC. Its protein product is CASSRGSGRPYNEQFF.

V usage is TRBV4-1 and J usage is TRBJ2-7, with TRBD2 matching over 9 bases. The germline V gene encodes CDR1 MGHRA and CDR2 YSYEKL. CDR3 length: 16 residues. Trimming removed 3 bases from V and 1 base from J; junction bases left unmatched: 7. Written as DNA, the CDR3 is TGCGCCAGCAGCCAGGGGACTAGCCAGCCTTCCTACGAGCAGTACTTC. Amino acids: CASSQGTSQPSYEQYF.

This clonotype has just a few counts. The chain has TRBV6-6 and TRBJ2-7, with TRBD1 matching over 7 bases. Germline V gene data show CDR1 as MNHNY and CDR2 as SVGAGI (reference sequence). CDR3 size: 15 residues. The V gene end was trimmed by 8 bases and the J gene end by 1 base; junction bases not matched to a gene: 11. The CDR3 loop is CASSLGGGQSYEQYF. The CDR3 DNA reads TGTGCCAGCTCCCTGGGTGGGGGACAGTCCTACGAGCAGTACTTC.

In this sample, this clonotype turned up many times. The rearrangement uses TRBV5-5 and TRBJ1-1; D is possibly TRBD1 (5 bases). Germline V gene lookup returns CDR1 SGHKS and CDR2 YYEKEE (reference sequence). The CDR3 is made up of 15 amino acids. V lost 0 bases and J 8 bases, leaving 17 bases between the germline ends. Here the CDR3 reads CASSLDLWAGREAFF. Written as DNA, the CDR3 is TGTGCCAGCAGCTTGGATCTTTGGGCAGGGAGAGAAGCTTTCTTT.

In its sample, this clonotype was seen a few times. This chain joins TRBV27 and TRBJ2-7; D is possibly TRBD1 or TRBD2 (5 bases each). This CDR3 is built from 14 residues. The V end was cut by 2 bases, the J end by 4 bases, with 12 bases between. Germline V gene data show CDR1 as MNHEY and CDR2 as SMNVEV (reference sequence). CDR3 DNA sequence: TGTGCCAGCAGTTTAAGGGACGACGCTTACGAGCAGTACTTC. Amino acids: CASSLRDDAYEQYF.

This clonotype was seen at least ten times. V gene TRBV6-5 combines with J gene TRBJ1-2, with D maybe TRBD1 (6 bases). CDR1 and CDR2 from the germline V gene are MNHEY and SVGAGI. There are 14 residues in the CDR3. V lost 7 bases and J lost 2, with 14 bases in between. The DNA of the CDR3 is TGTGCCAGCACCCCCGCAGGACAGAACTATGGCTACACCTTC. Its protein is CASTPAGQNYGYTF.

The gene calls are TRBV5-1 and TRBJ2-7; 11 positions agree with TRBD2. The CDR3 consists of 16 residues. Per germline, CDR1 SGHRS and CDR2 YFSETQ. The J segment lost 1 base and the V segment lost 4 bases, leaving 7 bases of the junction unmatched. The CDR3 DNA sequence: TGCGCCAGCAGCCCCAACCGACTAGCGGGATCCTACGAGCAGTACTTC. Translated: CASSPNRLAGSYEQYF.